This T cell receptor (beta chain) originates from a study of technical replicates of blood from a handful of donors. TCRdb's table, derived via immunoSEQ multiplex PCR, lists solely in-frame clones and lacks some. Among roughly 80,000 clones listed, more than 85% were seen once. J lost 5 bases, V lost 6 bases, and 1 base had no gene match. This CDR3 contains 12 residues. Germline CDR1 is SGHDN and CDR2 is FVKESK. Material: T cells isolated from PBMCs. V and J are TRBV14 and TRBJ2-5; the match to TRBD1 covers 9 bases. This sequence was found in a human donor in good health. CDR3 amino acids: CASRTGGETQYF. The DNA for the CDR3 is TGTGCCAGCAGGACAGGGGGTGAGACCCAGTACTTC.